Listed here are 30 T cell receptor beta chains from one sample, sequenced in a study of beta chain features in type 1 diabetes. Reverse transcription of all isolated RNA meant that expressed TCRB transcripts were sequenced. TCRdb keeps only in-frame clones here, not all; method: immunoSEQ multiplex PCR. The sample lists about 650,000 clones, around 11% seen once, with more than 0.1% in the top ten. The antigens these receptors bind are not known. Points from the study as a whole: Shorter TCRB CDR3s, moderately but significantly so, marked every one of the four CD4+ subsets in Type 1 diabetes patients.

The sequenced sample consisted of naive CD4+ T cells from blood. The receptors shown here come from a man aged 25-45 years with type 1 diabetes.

This CDR3 is CAWSAKTSGLRDTQYF. CDR3 nucleotide sequence: TGTGCCTGGAGTGCAAAGACTAGCGGGCTCAGGGATACGCAGTATTTT. The chain is built from TRBV30 and TRBJ2-3; 10 bases align to TRBD2. With 1 base clipped from V and 6 bases from J, the junction kept 10 bases outside the gene matches. The CDR3 length is 16 residues. The germline V gene has CDR1 GTSNPN and CDR2 SVGIG (reference sequence).

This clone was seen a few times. CDR3 sequence reads: CASSESGGSAAEQYF. CDR3 nucleotide sequence: TGTGCCAGTAGTGAATCTGGGGGAAGTGCCGCCGAGCAGTACTTC. The V call is TRBV19, the J call TRBJ2-7; the D gene could be TRBD1 or TRBD2 (5 bases each). This CDR3 contains 15 residues. V was cut by 5 bases and J by 6 bases, with 20 bases left in between. Germline CDR1 and CDR2: LNHDA and SQIVND (reference sequence).

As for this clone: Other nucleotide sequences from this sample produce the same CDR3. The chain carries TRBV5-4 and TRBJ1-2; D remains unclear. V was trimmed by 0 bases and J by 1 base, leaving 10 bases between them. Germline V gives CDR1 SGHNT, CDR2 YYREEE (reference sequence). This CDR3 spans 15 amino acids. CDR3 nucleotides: TGTGCCAGCAGCTTGGCCGCCGGAGGTAACTATGGCTACACCTTC. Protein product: CASSLAAGGNYGYTF.

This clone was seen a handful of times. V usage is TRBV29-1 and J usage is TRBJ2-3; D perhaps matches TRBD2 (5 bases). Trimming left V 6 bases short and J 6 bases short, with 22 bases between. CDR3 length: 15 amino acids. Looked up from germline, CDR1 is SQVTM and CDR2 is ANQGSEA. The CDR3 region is CSVESFGRGSDTQYF. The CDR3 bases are TGCAGCGTGGAGTCTTTTGGGAGAGGGTCGGATACGCAGTATTTT.

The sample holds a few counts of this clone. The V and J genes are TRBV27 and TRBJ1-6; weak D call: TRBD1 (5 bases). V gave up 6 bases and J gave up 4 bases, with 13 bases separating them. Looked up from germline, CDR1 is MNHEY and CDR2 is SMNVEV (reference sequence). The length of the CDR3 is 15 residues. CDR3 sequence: CASRQIQGYNSPLHF. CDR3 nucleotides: TGTGCCAGCAGGCAAATCCAGGGTTATAATTCACCCCTCCACTTT.

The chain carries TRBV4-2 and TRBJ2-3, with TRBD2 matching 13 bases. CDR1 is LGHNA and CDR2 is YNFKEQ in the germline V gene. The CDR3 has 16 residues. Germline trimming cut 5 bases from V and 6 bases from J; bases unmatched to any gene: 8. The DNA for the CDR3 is TGTGCCAGCAGCTTGGGACTAGCGGGGTTAACGGATACGCAGTATTTT. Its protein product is CASSLGLAGLTDTQYF.

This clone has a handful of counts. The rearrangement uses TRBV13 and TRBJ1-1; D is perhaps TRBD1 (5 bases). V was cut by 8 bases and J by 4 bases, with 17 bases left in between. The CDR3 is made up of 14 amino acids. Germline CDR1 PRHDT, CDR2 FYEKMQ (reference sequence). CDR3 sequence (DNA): TGTGCCAGCGGGGCCCACCGGGAGGCCACTGAAGCTTTCTTT. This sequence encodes CASGAHREATEAFF.

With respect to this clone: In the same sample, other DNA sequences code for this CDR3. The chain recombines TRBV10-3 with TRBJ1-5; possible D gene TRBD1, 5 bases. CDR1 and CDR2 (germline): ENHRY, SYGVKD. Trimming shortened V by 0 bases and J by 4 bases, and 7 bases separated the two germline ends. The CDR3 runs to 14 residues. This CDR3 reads CAISESKGNQPQHF. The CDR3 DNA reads TGTGCCATCAGTGAGTCGAAGGGGAATCAGCCCCAGCATTTT.

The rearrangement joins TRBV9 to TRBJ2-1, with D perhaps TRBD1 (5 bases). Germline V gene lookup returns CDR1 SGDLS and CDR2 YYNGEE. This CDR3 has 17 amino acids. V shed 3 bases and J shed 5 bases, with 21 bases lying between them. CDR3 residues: CASSGPSGRAAHNEQFF. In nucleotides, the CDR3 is TGTGCCAGCAGCGGCCCCTCCGGCAGGGCTGCCCACAATGAGCAGTTCTTC.

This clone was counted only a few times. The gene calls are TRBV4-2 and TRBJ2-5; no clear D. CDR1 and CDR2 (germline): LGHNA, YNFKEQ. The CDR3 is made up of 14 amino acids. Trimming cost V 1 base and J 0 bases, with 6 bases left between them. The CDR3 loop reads CASSQVSYQETQYF. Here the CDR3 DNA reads TGTGCCAGCAGCCAAGTGTCGTACCAAGAGACCCAGTACTTC.

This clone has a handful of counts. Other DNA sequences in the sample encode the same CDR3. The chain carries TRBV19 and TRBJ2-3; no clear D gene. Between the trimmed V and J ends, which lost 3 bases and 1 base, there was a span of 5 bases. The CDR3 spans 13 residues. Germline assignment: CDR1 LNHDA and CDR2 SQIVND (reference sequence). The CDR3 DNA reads TGTGCCAGTAGTATGCAGGGCACAGATACGCAGTATTTT. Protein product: CASSMQGTDTQYF.

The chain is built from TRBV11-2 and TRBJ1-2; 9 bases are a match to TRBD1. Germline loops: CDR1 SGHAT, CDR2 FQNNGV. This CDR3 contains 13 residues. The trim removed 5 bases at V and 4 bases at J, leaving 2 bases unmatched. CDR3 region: CASSRGQGYGYTF. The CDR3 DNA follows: TGTGCCAGCAGCCGGGGACAGGGCTATGGCTACACCTTC.

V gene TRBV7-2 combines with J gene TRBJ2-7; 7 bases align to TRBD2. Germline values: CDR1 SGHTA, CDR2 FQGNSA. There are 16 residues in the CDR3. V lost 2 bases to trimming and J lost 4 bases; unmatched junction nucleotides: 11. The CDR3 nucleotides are TGTGCCAGCAGCTTACGGGAGGAGCGGGGCGGTTACGAGCAGTACTTC. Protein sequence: CASSLREERGGYEQYF.

The CDR3 spells CSVKGQHNQPQHF. The CDR3 DNA reads as TGCAGCGTTAAGGGGCAGCACAATCAGCCCCAGCATTTT. The chain carries TRBV29-1 and TRBJ1-5; D might be TRBD1 (5 bases). Trimming pared 5 bases from V and 3 bases from J, leaving 11 bases between. The germline V gene has CDR1 SQVTM and CDR2 ANQGSEA. The CDR3 spans 13 residues.

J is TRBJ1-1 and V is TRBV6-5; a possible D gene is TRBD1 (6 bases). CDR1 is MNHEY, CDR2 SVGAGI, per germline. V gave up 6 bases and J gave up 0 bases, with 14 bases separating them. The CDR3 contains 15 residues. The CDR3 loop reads CASSRGGGMNTEAFF. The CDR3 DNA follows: TGTGCCAGCAGCAGGGGAGGAGGGATGAACACTGAAGCTTTCTTT.

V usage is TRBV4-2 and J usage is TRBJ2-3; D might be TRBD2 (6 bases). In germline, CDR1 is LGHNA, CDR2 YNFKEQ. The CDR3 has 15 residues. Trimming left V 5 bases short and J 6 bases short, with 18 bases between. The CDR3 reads CASSLVGTEPDTQYF. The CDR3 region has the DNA TGTGCCAGCAGCTTAGTTGGGACTGAGCCGGATACGCAGTATTTT.

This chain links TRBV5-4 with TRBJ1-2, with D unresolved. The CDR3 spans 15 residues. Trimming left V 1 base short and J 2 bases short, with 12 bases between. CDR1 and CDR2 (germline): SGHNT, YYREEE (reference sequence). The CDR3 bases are TGTGCCAGCAGCTTGAATAACAGACAAAACTATGGCTACACCTTC. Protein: CASSLNNRQNYGYTF.

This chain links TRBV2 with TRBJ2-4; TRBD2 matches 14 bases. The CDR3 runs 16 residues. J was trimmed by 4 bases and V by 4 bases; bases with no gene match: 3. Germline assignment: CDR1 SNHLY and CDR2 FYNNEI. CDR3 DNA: TGTGCCAGCAGTGGCGGGACTAGCGGGGGTAAAAACATTCAGTACTTC. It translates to CASSGGTSGGKNIQYF. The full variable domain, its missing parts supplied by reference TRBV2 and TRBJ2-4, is EPEVTQTPSHQVTQMGQEVILRCVPISNHLYFYWYRQILGQKVEFLVSFYNNEISEKSEIFDDQFSVERPDGSNFTLKIRSTKLEDSAMYFCASSGGTSGGKNIQYFGAGTRLSVL.

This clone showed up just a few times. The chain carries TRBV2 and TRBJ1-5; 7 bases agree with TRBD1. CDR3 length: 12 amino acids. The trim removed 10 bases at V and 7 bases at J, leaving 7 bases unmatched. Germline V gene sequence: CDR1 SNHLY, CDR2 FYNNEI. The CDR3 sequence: CATGTDEQPQHF. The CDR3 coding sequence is TGTGCCACCGGGACAGATGAACAGCCCCAGCATTTT.

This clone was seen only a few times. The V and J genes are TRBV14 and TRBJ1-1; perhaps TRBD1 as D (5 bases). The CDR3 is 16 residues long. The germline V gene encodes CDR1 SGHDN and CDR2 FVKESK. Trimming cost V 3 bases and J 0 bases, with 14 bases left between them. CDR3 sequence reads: CASSHTGGNMNTEAFF. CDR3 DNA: TGTGCCAGCAGCCACACGGGGGGAAACATGAACACTGAAGCTTTCTTT.

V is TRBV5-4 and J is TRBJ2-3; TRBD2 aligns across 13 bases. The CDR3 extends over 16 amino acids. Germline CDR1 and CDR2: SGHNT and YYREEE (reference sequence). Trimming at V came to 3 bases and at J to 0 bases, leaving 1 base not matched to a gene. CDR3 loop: CASSSGLAGSTDTQYF. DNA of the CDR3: TGTGCCAGCAGCTCGGGACTAGCGGGGAGCACAGATACGCAGTATTTT.

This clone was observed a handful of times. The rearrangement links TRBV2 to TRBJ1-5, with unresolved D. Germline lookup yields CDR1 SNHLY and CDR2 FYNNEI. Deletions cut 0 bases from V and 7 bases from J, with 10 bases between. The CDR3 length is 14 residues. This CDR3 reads CASSEAGFVQPQHF. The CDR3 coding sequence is TGTGCCAGCAGTGAAGCGGGGTTCGTCCAGCCCCAGCATTTT. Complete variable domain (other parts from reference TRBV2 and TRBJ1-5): EPEVTQTPSHQVTQMGQEVILRCVPISNHLYFYWYRQILGQKVEFLVSFYNNEISEKSEIFDDQFSVERPDGSNFTLKIRSTKLEDSAMYFCASSEAGFVQPQHFGDGTRLSIL.

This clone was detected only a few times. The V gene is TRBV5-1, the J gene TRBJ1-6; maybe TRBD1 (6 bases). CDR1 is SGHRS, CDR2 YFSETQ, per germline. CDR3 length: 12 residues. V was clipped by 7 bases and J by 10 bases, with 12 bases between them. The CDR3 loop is CASSQGRSPLHF. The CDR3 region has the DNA TGCGCCAGCTCTCAGGGGCGCTCACCCCTCCACTTT.

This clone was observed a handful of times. The CDR3 sequence: CASSLSTVGNSPLHF. DNA of the CDR3: TGTGCCAGCAGTTTATCGACAGTTGGGAATTCACCCCTCCACTTT. V usage is TRBV27 and J usage is TRBJ1-6, with D maybe TRBD1 (5 bases). V lost 0 bases and J 7 bases, leaving 10 bases between the germline ends. The CDR3 extends over 15 amino acids. CDR1 and CDR2 (germline): MNHEY, SMNVEV (reference sequence).

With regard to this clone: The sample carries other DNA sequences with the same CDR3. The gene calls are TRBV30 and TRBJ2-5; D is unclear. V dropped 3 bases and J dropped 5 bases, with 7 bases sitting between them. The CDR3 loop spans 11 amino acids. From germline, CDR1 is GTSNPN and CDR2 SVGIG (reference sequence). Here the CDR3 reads CAWSPRETQYF. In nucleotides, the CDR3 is TGTGCCTGGAGCCCAAGGGAGACCCAGTACTTC.

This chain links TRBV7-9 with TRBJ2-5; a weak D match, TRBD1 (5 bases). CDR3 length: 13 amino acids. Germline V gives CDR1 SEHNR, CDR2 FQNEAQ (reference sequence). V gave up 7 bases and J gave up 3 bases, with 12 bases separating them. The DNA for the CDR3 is TGTGCCAGCACCAATCCAGGGAAAGAGACCCAGTACTTC. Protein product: CASTNPGKETQYF.

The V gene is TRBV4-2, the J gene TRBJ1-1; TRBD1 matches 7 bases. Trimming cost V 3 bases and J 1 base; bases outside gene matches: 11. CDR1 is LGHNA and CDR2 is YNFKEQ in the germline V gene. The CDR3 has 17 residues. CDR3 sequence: CASSHLLRGTANTEAFF. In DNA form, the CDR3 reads TGTGCCAGCAGCCACCTACTCAGGGGGACAGCGAACACTGAAGCTTTCTTT.

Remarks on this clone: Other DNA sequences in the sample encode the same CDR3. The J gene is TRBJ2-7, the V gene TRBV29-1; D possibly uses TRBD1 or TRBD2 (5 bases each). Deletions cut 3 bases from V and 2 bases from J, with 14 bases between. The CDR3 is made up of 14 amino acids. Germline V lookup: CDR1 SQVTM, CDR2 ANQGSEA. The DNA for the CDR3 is TGCAGCGTTGAGGGCCGGGACCGGCCCTACGAGCAGTACTTC. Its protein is CSVEGRDRPYEQYF.

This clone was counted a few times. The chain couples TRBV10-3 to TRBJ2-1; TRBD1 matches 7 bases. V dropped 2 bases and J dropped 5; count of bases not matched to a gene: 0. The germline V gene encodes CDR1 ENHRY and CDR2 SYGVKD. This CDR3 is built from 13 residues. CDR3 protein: CAISEGTDNEQFF. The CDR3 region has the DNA TGTGCCATCAGTGAGGGGACAGACAATGAGCAGTTCTTC.

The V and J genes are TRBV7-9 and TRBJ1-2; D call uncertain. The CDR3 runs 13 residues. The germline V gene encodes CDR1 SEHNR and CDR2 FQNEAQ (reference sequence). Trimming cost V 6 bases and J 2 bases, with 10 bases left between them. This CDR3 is CASSSVENYGYTF. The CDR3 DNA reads TGTGCCAGCAGTTCAGTGGAGAACTATGGCTACACCTTC.